This T cell receptor (beta chain) was captured in a study of blood T cell repertoires in COVID-19. Only in-frame clones appear in the TCRdb table, and some are missing; sequencing was by immunoSEQ multiplex PCR. The sample records 250,000 to 300,000 clones, 90% being singletons. Trimming cost V 4 bases and J 4 bases, with 13 bases left between them. This CDR3 has 13 amino acids. The germline V gene has CDR1 GTSNPN and CDR2 SVGIG (reference sequence). What the recovered Cohort 3 donors had was two negative PCRs, clearance, or symptom resolution. The clonotype was recovered from a woman under 40 who had recovered from COVID-19. What was sequenced was PBMCs or T cells enriched from blood (not recorded which). The V and J genes are TRBV30 and TRBJ1-1; D possibly corresponds to TRBD1 (5 bases). Written as DNA, the CDR3 is TGTGCCTGGAATTATAGGGGAGGCACTGAAGCTTTCTTT. Residues: CAWNYRGGTEAFF.